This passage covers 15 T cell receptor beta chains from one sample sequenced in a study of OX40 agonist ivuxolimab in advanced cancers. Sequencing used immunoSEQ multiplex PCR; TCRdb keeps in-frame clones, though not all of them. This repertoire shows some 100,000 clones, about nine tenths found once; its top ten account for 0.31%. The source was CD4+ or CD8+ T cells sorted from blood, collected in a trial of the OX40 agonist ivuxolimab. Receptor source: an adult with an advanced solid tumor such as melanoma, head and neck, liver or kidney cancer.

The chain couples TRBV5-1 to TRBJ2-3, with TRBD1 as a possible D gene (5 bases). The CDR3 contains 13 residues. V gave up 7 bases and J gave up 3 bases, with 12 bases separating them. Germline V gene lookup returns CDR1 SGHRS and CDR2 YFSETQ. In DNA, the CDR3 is TGCGCCAGCGCTCTTAGACAGACAGATACGCAGTATTTT. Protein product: CASALRQTDTQYF.

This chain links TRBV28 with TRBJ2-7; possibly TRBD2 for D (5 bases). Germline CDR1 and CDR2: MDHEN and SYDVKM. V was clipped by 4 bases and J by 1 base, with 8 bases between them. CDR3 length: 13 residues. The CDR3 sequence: CASSSSPSYEQYF. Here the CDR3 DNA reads TGTGCCAGCAGTTCTAGCCCGTCCTACGAGCAGTACTTC.

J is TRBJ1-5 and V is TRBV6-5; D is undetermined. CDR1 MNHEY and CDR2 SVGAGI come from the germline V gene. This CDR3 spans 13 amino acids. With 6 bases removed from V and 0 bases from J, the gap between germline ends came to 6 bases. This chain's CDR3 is CASRKYSNQPQHF. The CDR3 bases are TGTGCCAGCAGAAAATATAGCAATCAGCCCCAGCATTTT.

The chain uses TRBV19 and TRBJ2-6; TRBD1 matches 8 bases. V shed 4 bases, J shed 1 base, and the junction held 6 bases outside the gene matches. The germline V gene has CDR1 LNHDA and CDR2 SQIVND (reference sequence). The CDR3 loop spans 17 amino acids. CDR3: CASSTGGLVSGANVLTF. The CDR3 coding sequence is TGTGCCAGTAGTACAGGGGGCCTAGTGTCTGGGGCCAACGTCCTGACTTTC.

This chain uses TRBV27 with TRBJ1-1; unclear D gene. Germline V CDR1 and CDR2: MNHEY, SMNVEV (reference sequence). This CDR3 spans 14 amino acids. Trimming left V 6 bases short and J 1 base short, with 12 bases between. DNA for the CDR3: TGTGCCAGCAGCTCCGGGGTAGGGAACACTGAAGCTTTCTTT. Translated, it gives CASSSGVGNTEAFF.

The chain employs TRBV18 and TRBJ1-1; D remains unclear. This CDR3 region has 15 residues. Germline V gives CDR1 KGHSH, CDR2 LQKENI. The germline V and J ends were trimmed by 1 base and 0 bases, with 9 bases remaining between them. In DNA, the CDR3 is TGTGCCAGCTCACCACGGGAGACAATGAACACTGAAGCTTTCTTT. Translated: CASSPRETMNTEAFF. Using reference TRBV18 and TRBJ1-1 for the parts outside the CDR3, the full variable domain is NAGVMQNPRHLVRRRGQEARLRCSPMKGHSHVYWYRQLPEEGLKFMVYLQKENIIDESGMPKERFSAEFPKEGPSILRIQQVVRGDSAAYFCASSPRETMNTEAFFGQGTRLTVV.

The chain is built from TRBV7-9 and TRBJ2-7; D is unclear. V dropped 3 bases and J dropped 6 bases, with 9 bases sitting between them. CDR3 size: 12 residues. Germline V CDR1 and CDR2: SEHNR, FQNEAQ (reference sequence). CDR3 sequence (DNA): TGTGCCAGCAGCTTGTCCGGGCCCGAGCAGTACTTC. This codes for CASSLSGPEQYF.

The chain's CDR3 is CAISDARTETQYF. The CDR3 DNA sequence: TGTGCCATCAGTGATGCCAGGACGGAGACCCAGTACTTC. The genes are TRBV10-3 and TRBJ2-5, with D uncertain. The CDR3 loop spans 13 amino acids. Germline CDR1 is ENHRY and CDR2 is SYGVKD. V dropped 3 bases and J dropped 5 bases, with 10 bases sitting between them.

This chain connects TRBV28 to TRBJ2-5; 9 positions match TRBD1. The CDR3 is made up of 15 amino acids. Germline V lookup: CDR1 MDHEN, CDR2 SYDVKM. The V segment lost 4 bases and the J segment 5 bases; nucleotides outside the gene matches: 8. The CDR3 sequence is CASSSPGQGVETQYF. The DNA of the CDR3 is TGTGCCAGCAGTTCACCGGGACAGGGCGTGGAGACCCAGTACTTC.

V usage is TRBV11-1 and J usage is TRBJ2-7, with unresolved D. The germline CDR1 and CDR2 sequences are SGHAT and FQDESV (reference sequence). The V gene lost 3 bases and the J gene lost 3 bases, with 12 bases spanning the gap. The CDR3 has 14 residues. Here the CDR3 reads CASSFGSTGYEQYF. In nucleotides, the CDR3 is TGTGCCAGCAGCTTCGGCAGCACTGGCTACGAGCAGTACTTC.

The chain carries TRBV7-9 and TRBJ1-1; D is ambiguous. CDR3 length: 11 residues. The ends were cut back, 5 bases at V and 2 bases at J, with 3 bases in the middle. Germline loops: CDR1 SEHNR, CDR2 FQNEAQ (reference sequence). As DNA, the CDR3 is TGTGCCAGCAGCCAAAACACTGAAGCTTTCTTT. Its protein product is CASSQNTEAFF.

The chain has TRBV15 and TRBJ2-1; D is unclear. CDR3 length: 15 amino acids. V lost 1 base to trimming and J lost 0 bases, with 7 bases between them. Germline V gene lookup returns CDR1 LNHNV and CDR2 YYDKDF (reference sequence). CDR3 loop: CATSRVADSYNEQFF. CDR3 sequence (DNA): TGTGCCACCAGCAGAGTGGCGGACTCCTACAATGAGCAGTTCTTC. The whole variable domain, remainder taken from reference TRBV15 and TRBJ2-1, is DAMVIQNPRYQVTQFGKPVTLSCSQTLNHNVMYWYQQKSSQAPKLLFHYYDKDFNNEADTPDNFQSRRPNTSFCFLDIRSPGLGDTAMYLCATSRVADSYNEQFFGPGTRLTVL.

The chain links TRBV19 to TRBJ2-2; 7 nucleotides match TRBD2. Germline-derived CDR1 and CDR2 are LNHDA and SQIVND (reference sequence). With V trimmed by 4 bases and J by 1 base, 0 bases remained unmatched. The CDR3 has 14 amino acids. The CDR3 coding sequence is TGTGCCAGTAGTAAGCGGGAGAACACCGGGGAGCTGTTTTTT. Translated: CASSKRENTGELFF.

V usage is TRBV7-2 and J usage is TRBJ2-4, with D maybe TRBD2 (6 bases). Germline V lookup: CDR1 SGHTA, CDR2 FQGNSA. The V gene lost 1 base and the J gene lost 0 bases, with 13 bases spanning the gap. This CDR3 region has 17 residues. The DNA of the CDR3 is TGTGCCAGCAGCTTAGTTTTTAGCGGAACAGCCAAAAACATTCAGTACTTC. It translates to CASSLVFSGTAKNIQYF.

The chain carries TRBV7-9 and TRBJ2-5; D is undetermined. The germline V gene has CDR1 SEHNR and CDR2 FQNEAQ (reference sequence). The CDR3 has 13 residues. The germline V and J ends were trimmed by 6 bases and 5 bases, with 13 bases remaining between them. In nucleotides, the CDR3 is TGTGCCAGCAGTTTGGGAACGATGGAGACCCAGTACTTC. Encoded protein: CASSLGTMETQYF.